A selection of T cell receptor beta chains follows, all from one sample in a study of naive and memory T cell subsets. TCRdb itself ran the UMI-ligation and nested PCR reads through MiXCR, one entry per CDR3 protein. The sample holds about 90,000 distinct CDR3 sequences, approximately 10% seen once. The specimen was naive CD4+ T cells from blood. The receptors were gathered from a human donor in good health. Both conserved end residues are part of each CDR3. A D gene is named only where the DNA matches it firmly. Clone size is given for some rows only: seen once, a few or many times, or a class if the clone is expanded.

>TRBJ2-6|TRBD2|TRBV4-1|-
CASSQALAGGPGANVLTF
TGCGCCAGCAGCCAAGCTCTAGCGGGAGGACCTGGGGCCAACGTCCTGACTTTC
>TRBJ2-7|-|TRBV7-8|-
CASSLVPYSPFNSYEQYF
TGTGCCAGCAGCTTAGTACCTTACAGCCCCTTTAACTCCTACGAGCAGTACTTC
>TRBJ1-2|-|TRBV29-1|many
CVPGVYGYTF
TGCGTCCCAGGGGTCTATGGCTACACCTTC
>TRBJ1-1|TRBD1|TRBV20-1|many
CSAEETGDGTEAFF
TGCAGTGCCGAAGAAACAGGGGACGGCACTGAAGCTTTCTTT
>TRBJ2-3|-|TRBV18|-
CASSPASSSTDTQYF
TGTGCCAGCTCACCGGCTAGCTCTAGCACAGATACGCAGTATTTT
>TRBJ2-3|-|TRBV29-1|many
CSVGGGLRNSDTQYF
TGCAGCGTTGGTGGGGGACTGCGAAATTCAGATACGCAGTATTTT
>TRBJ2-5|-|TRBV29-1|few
CSVGTPYQETQYF
TGCAGCGTCGGTACCCCATACCAAGAGACCCAGTACTTC
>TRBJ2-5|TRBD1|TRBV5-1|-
CASSPHPRQGVRETQYF
TGCGCCAGCAGCCCACACCCCAGACAGGGGGTAAGGGAGACCCAGTACTTC
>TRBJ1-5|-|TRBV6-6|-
CASSSNSNQPQHF
TGTGCCAGCAGTTCCAATAGCAATCAGCCCCAGCATTTT
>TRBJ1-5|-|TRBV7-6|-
CASSLGGQGGGQPQHF
TGTGCCAGCAGCTTAGGGGGGCAGGGTGGCGGTCAGCCCCAGCATTTT
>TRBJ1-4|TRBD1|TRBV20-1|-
CSARVRGDSEKLFF
TGCAGTGCTAGAGTTCGGGGGGACAGCGAAAAACTGTTTTTT
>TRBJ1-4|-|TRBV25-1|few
CASKGVATNEKLFF
TGTGCCAGCAAGGGAGTTGCAACTAATGAAAAACTGTTTTTT
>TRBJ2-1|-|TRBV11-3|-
CASSPRGGSSASREQFF
TGTGCCAGCAGCCCGAGGGGGGGGTCCTCTGCGAGTCGTGAGCAGTTCTTC
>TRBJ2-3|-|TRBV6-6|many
CASSPLGPVADTQYF
TGTGCCAGCAGCCCCCTCGGACCAGTCGCAGATACGCAGTATTTT
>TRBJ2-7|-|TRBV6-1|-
CAGGATGTYEQYF
TGTGCCGGAGGTGCGACGGGAACCTACGAGCAGTACTTC
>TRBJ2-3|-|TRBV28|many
CASLNGGTDTQYF
TGTGCCAGCCTCAACGGCGGCACAGATACGCAGTATTTT
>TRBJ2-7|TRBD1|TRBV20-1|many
CSANRDRRSYEQYF
TGCAGTGCCAACCGGGACAGACGATCCTACGAGCAGTACTTC
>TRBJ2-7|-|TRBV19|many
CASSIGSVAGSRTYEQYF
TGTGCCAGTAGTATTGGGTCTGTGGCGGGGTCGAGGACCTACGAGCAGTACTTC
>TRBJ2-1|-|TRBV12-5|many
CASGSHSWTQGPGNEQFF
TGTGCTAGTGGTTCCCACAGTTGGACTCAGGGGCCGGGGAATGAGCAGTTCTTC
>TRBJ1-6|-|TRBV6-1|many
CASSEPAGSNSPLHF
TGTGCCAGCAGTGAACCGGCAGGCAGCAATTCACCCCTCCACTTT
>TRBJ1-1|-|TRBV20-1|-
CSAMGTLEAFF
TGCAGTGCTATGGGGACGTTAGAAGCTTTCTTT
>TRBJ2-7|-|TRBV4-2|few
CASSQGLLGSYEQYF
TGTGCCAGCAGCCAAGGACTCCTTGGGTCCTACGAGCAGTACTTC